A selection of T cell receptor beta chains follows, all from one sample in a study of blood T cell repertoires in COVID-19. Clones were read by immunoSEQ multiplex PCR, and TCRdb kept only the in-frame ones, dropping some. The data hold fewer than 350,000 clones, with approximately 89% observed a single time. The material sequenced was peripheral blood. The source of these receptors is a man aged 40-55 years with active or convalescent COVID-19. Each CDR3 is given with its conserved first and last residue. The order of the fields is J gene, D gene, clone size, V gene, CDR3 length, CDR3 DNA, CDR3 protein. The D gene is left open where the match is weak. Size tells how often a clone was seen (once, few, many) or the class of an expanded clone, and some rows leave it out.

j_call: TRBJ2-1
d_call: NA
clone_size: NA
v_call: TRBV7-5
cdr3_length: 17
cdr3_nt: TGTGTCAGAAGCTCGCCCCCGGGACAGGGGGCGCGAGATGAGCAGTTCTTC
cdr3_aa: CVRSSPPGQGARDEQFF

j_call: TRBJ1-2
d_call: NA
clone_size: NA
v_call: TRBV12-5
cdr3_length: 15
cdr3_nt: TGTGCTAGTGGTTTGGTACAGGCCACTAACTATGGCTACACCTTC
cdr3_aa: CASGLVQATNYGYTF

j_call: TRBJ1-5
d_call: NA
clone_size: few
v_call: TRBV30
cdr3_length: 13
cdr3_nt: TGTGCCTGGAGTGTAGGGGAAGATCAGCCCCAGCATTTT
cdr3_aa: CAWSVGEDQPQHF

j_call: TRBJ1-4
d_call: TRBD1
clone_size: NA
v_call: TRBV19
cdr3_length: 15
cdr3_nt: TGTGCCAGTAGTAGGGGGGACAGGGAGAATGAAAAACTGTTTTTT
cdr3_aa: CASSRGDRENEKLFF

j_call: TRBJ1-4
d_call: NA
clone_size: NA
v_call: TRBV19
cdr3_length: 15
cdr3_nt: TGTACCAGTAGTAAACACGGAGCAACTAATGAAAAACTGTTTTTT
cdr3_aa: CTSSKHGATNEKLFF

j_call: TRBJ2-7
d_call: TRBD1
clone_size: NA
v_call: TRBV6-5
cdr3_length: 15
cdr3_nt: TGTGCCAGCAGTTACTCGAGGGGGCAGACCTACGAGCAGTACTTC
cdr3_aa: CASSYSRGQTYEQYF

j_call: TRBJ1-4
d_call: NA
clone_size: NA
v_call: TRBV5-4
cdr3_length: 17
cdr3_nt: TGTGCCAGCAGCCTGGCTGAAGCAGGGTACCCTGCTGAAAAACTGTTTTTT
cdr3_aa: CASSLAEAGYPAEKLFF

j_call: TRBJ1-2
d_call: TRBD1
clone_size: many
v_call: TRBV5-1
cdr3_length: 15
cdr3_nt: TGCGCCAGCAGCTTAGCGGACAGGGCGGCCTATGGCTACACCTTC
cdr3_aa: CASSLADRAAYGYTF

j_call: TRBJ2-3
d_call: NA
clone_size: NA
v_call: TRBV3-1/TRBV3-2
cdr3_length: 18
cdr3_nt: TGTGCCAGCAGCCAAAGTAATTTGGAGGGATGGAGCACAGATACGCAGTATTTT
cdr3_aa: CASSQSNLEGWSTDTQYF

j_call: TRBJ2-7
d_call: NA
clone_size: NA
v_call: TRBV3-1/TRBV3-2
cdr3_length: 12
cdr3_nt: TGTGCCAGCGGGGGCCTCTCCTACGAGCAGTACTTC
cdr3_aa: CASGGLSYEQYF

j_call: TRBJ2-1
d_call: TRBD1
clone_size: NA
v_call: TRBV2
cdr3_length: 15
cdr3_nt: TGTGCCAGCAGCCCAGAGCGACAGGGCATCCATGAGCAGTTCTTC
cdr3_aa: CASSPERQGIHEQFF

j_call: TRBJ1-4
d_call: TRBD1
clone_size: NA
v_call: TRBV9
cdr3_length: 16
cdr3_nt: TGTGCCAGCAGCATGGACAGGGGGCGCGTGGGTGAAAAACTGTTTTTT
cdr3_aa: CASSMDRGRVGEKLFF